This TCR beta chain was sequenced during a study of pediatric ulcerative colitis. The V gene lost 0 bases and the J gene lost 2 bases, with 6 bases spanning the gap. The germline gives CDR1 SGHRS, CDR2 YFSETQ. The CDR3 extends over 13 amino acids. Blood was drawn at the time of colonoscopy. The survey-level immunoSEQ assay was used. Repertoires were generated with immunoSEQ multiplex PCR, while TCRdb's copy carries only in-frame clones and drops some. Of about 32,000 clones in the sample, almost 85% were seen once. General observations from the study: Rectal repertoires separated controls, mild-moderate and acute severe colitis. All ulcerative colitis patients, but no controls, carried a couple of rectal clonotypes.

In regard to this clone: What it binds is not known.

V is TRBV5-1 and J is TRBJ2-7; possible D gene TRBD1, 6 bases. This clonotype was obtained from a boy aged 5-17 years with severe ulcerative colitis. Material for sequencing was blood. CDR3 sequence reads: CASSLDRAYEQYF. The CDR3 DNA sequence: TGCGCCAGCAGCTTGGACAGGGCCTACGAGCAGTACTTC.